This T cell receptor (beta chain) is from a study of T cell responses to AZD1222 COVID-19 vaccine. The trim removed 5 bases at V and 0 bases at J, leaving 8 bases unmatched. The CDR3 sequence is 17 residues long. CDR1 is SGHVS and CDR2 is FQNEAQ in the germline V gene. Data came from immunoSEQ multiplex PCR; TCRdb stores just in-frame clones and leaves some out. The table has 150,000 to 160,000 clones, about 88% seen once. The chain recombines TRBV7-8 with TRBJ1-3; 9 positions match TRBD1. Sequencing used peripheral blood, obtained on day 0 of AZD1222 vaccination. This clonotype originated in an adult in good health. The CDR3 DNA reads TGTGCCAGCAGCGTACCGGGACAGGGCCGCTCTGGAAACACCATATATTTT. Translation gives CASSVPGQGRSGNTIYF. Supplemented by reference TRBV7-8 and TRBJ1-3, the full variable domain reads GAGVSQSPRYKVAKRGQDVALRCDPISGHVSLFWYQQALGQGPEFLTYFQNEAQLDKSGLPSDRFFAERPEGSVSTLKIQRTQQEDSAVYLCASSVPGQGRSGNTIYFGEGSWLTVV.